The 20 T cell receptor beta chains below all came from one sample that was sequenced in a study of OX40 agonist ivuxolimab in advanced cancers. Repertoires were generated with immunoSEQ multiplex PCR, while TCRdb's copy carries only in-frame clones and drops some. The data show some 72,000 clones, roughly 90% seen once. Sequenced here: CD4+ or CD8+ T cells sorted from blood, sampled in a trial of the OX40 agonist ivuxolimab. These receptor sequences come from an adult with an advanced solid tumor such as melanoma, head and neck, liver or kidney cancer.

The V call is TRBV9, the J call TRBJ2-7; 7 bases map to TRBD2. The CDR3 has 14 residues. The V gene's germline CDR1 is SGDLS and CDR2 YYNGEE. The ends lost 4 bases at V and 7 bases at J; junction bases unmatched: 11. In DNA, the CDR3 is TGTGCCAGCAGCCCCCTGGCGGGAGTAGCTGAGCAGTACTTC. Translated, it gives CASSPLAGVAEQYF.

This chain links TRBV11-2 with TRBJ2-7; D may be TRBD1 or TRBD2 (5 bases each). Between the trimmed V and J ends, which lost 4 bases and 5 bases, there was a span of 21 bases. The CDR3 runs 16 residues. Per the germline V gene, CDR1 is SGHAT and CDR2 is FQNNGV. CDR3 protein: CASSSRGAPGSHEQYF. The CDR3 DNA is TGTGCCAGCAGCTCCCGAGGGGCACCCGGCAGCCACGAGCAGTACTTC.

This clone was detected once. The CDR3 DNA follows: TGTGCCAGCAGCCAAAGGACGGTCGTTTACAATGAGCAGTTCTTC. Translation gives CASSQRTVVYNEQFF. The chain links TRBV9 to TRBJ2-1; D is undetermined. This CDR3 is 15 amino acids long. Trimming pared 4 bases from V and 4 bases from J, leaving 15 bases between. Germline CDR1 SGDLS, CDR2 YYNGEE. Full variable domain (outside the CDR3, taken from reference TRBV9 and TRBJ2-1): DSGVTQTPKHLITATGQRVTLRCSPRSGDLSVYWYQQSLDQGLQFLIQYYNGEERAKGNILERFSAQQFPDLHSELNLSSLELGDSALYFCASSQRTVVYNEQFFGPGTRLTVL.

The V call is TRBV7-3, the J call TRBJ2-5, with 7 bases fitting TRBD2. Germline values: CDR1 SGHTA, CDR2 FQGTGA. CDR3 length: 15 residues. V lost 5 bases, J lost 5 bases, and 11 bases stayed unmatched. CDR3 protein: CASSLSAGARETQYF. The CDR3, as DNA: TGTGCCAGCAGCCTAAGTGCGGGAGCCCGGGAGACCCAGTACTTC. The full variable domain, rest sourced from reference TRBV7-3 and TRBJ2-5, is GAGVSQTPSNKVTEKGKYVELRCDPISGHTALYWYRQSLGQGPEFLIYFQGTGAADDSGLPNDRFFAVRPEGSVSTLKIQRTERGDSAVYLCASSLSAGARETQYFGPGTRLLVL.

The chain joins TRBV4-3 to TRBJ2-7; D unclear. The CDR3 spans 15 residues. The V gene lost 1 base and the J gene lost 3 bases, with 13 bases spanning the gap. Germline CDR1 LGHNA, CDR2 YSLEER. The CDR3 is CASSQAGGVSYEQYF. The CDR3 DNA reads TGCGCCAGCAGCCAAGCCGGTGGAGTGAGCTACGAGCAGTACTTC.

This chain connects TRBV18 to TRBJ2-3; 9 nucleotides agree with TRBD1. V lost 4 bases to trimming and J lost 2 bases; unmatched junction nucleotides: 4. CDR1 is KGHSH, CDR2 LQKENI, per germline. This CDR3 has 15 residues. DNA for the CDR3: TGTGCCAGCTCACTACAGGGGGCAGACACAGATACGCAGTATTTT. Its protein product is CASSLQGADTDTQYF.

The CDR3 sequence: CASSLAIGTGTDTQYF. The CDR3, as DNA: TGCGCCAGCAGCTTGGCAATAGGGACAGGCACAGATACGCAGTATTTT. V gene TRBV5-1 combines with J gene TRBJ2-3; 7 nucleotides agree with TRBD1. This CDR3 has 16 residues. Trimming removed 0 bases from V and 1 base from J; junction bases left unmatched: 5. The germline V gene encodes CDR1 SGHRS and CDR2 YFSETQ. Complete variable domain (other parts from reference TRBV5-1 and TRBJ2-3): KAGVTQTPRYLIKTRGQQVTLSCSPISGHRSVSWYQQTPGQGLQFLFEYFSETQRNKGNFPGRFSGRQFSNSRSEMNVSTLELGDSALYLCASSLAIGTGTDTQYFGPGTRLTVL.

This chain uses TRBV27 with TRBJ2-1; 10 bases align to TRBD2. This CDR3 has 16 residues. The V segment lost 7 bases and the J segment 0 bases; nucleotides outside the gene matches: 6. The germline CDR1 and CDR2 sequences are MNHEY and SMNVEV (reference sequence). The CDR3 DNA is TGTGCCAGCACACTAACTAGCGGGGCCTCCTACAATGAGCAGTTCTTC. Translated, it gives CASTLTSGASYNEQFF.

The CDR3 DNA is TGTGCCAGCAGTTTATATTTGGAGACCCAGTACTTC. Translating gives CASSLYLETQYF. This chain joins TRBV27 and TRBJ2-5, with D unclear. CDR1 and CDR2 from the germline V gene are MNHEY and SMNVEV (reference sequence). The CDR3 consists of 12 residues. Trimming removed 1 base at V and 5 bases at J, with 5 bases between.

The gene calls are TRBV6-5 and TRBJ1-4; 8 nucleotides align to TRBD1. The CDR3 spans 11 residues. The germline V gene has CDR1 MNHEY and CDR2 SVGAGI. V shed 11 bases and J 8 bases; nucleotides not matched to a gene: 4. CDR3 nucleotide sequence: TGTGCCTGTGGGACAGGCGAAAAACTGTTTTTT. This gives the protein CACGTGEKLFF.

The genes are TRBV11-3 and TRBJ2-1; 9 bases map to TRBD2. After removal of 1 base from V and 8 bases from J, the junction contained 9 bases not matched to a gene. Germline V gene sequence: CDR1 SGHNT, CDR2 YENEEA. This CDR3 contains 16 residues. The DNA of the CDR3 is TGTGCCAGCAGCTTAGGTGGGCGGGAGGGCCGGTATGAGCAGTTCTTC. Protein product: CASSLGGREGRYEQFF.

The chain carries TRBV11-3 and TRBJ2-1, with 13 bases matching TRBD2. V dropped 5 bases and J dropped 6; count of bases not matched to a gene: 13. This CDR3 comprises 18 residues. Germline V gene data show CDR1 as SGHNT and CDR2 as YENEEA. The CDR3 loop reads CASSPHPWTSGSSNEQFF. The CDR3 DNA sequence: TGTGCCAGCAGCCCACACCCCTGGACTAGCGGGAGTTCCAATGAGCAGTTCTTC.

This clone occurred once. This rearrangement joins TRBV7-6 to TRBJ2-2, with D perhaps matching TRBD1 or TRBD2 (5 bases each). The CDR3 covers 18 residues. Trimming stripped 3 bases from V and 6 bases from J, with 23 bases between. Germline CDR1 SGHVS, CDR2 FNYEAQ. The CDR3 sequence is CASSFRFRGRRQAGELFF. Written as DNA, the CDR3 is TGTGCCAGCAGCTTCCGATTCCGGGGCCGTCGTCAAGCCGGGGAGCTGTTTTTT.

This clone has a single count. This chain joins TRBV5-1 and TRBJ2-6, with no clear D. V lost 0 bases and J lost 0, with 7 bases in between. CDR1 and CDR2 (germline): SGHRS, YFSETQ. The CDR3 has 16 residues. The CDR3 coding sequence is TGCGCCAGCAGCTTGGATTCGATCTCTGGGGCCAACGTCCTGACTTTC. Translated: CASSLDSISGANVLTF.

The CDR3 DNA is TGCGCCAGCAGCTTGGCCAAGACAGGGGGCGACTATGGCTACACCTTC. Its translation: CASSLAKTGGDYGYTF. The V call is TRBV5-1, the J call TRBJ1-2; the match to TRBD1 covers 10 bases. CDR1 and CDR2 (germline): SGHRS, YFSETQ. The J segment lost 3 bases and the V segment lost 0 bases, leaving 5 bases of the junction unmatched. This CDR3 comprises 16 residues.

The chain is built from TRBV9 and TRBJ1-2; tentatively, D is TRBD1 (5 bases). Germline loops: CDR1 SGDLS, CDR2 YYNGEE. This CDR3 has 15 residues. Trimming pared 4 bases from V and 0 bases from J, leaving 13 bases between. The chain's CDR3 is CASSTSTASNYGYTF. DNA of the CDR3: TGTGCCAGCAGCACCTCGACAGCCTCTAACTATGGCTACACCTTC.

This sequence joins TRBV9 and TRBJ2-1; the match to TRBD2 covers 11 bases. Unmatched junction bases numbered 2, after V lost 4 bases and J lost 2 bases. Germline lookup yields CDR1 SGDLS and CDR2 YYNGEE. The CDR3 length is 15 residues. The CDR3 sequence is CASSTGLAAYNEQFF. The CDR3 DNA follows: TGTGCCAGCAGCACGGGACTAGCGGCCTACAATGAGCAGTTCTTC.

The chain combines TRBV5-1 with TRBJ2-5, with D perhaps matching TRBD1 or TRBD2 (6 bases each). The DNA end is a closer match to TRBJ2-7, so the J assignment may be wrong. Germline CDR1 SGHRS, CDR2 YFSETQ. The CDR3 is made up of 15 amino acids. The CDR3 reads CASSLMPGGRGEQYF. CDR3 DNA: TGCGCCAGCAGCTTGATGCCCGGGGGCAGGGGCGAGCAGTACTTC.

This chain joins TRBV11-3 and TRBJ1-2, with 7 bases lining up with TRBD1. Germline V gives CDR1 SGHNT, CDR2 YENEEA. The CDR3 loop spans 16 amino acids. V was clipped by 2 bases and J by 4 bases; unmatched bases: 10. The CDR3 coding sequence is TGTGCCAGCAGCTTATCGTCCTGGGACAGTGGCTATGGCTACACCTTC. This gives the protein CASSLSSWDSGYGYTF.

The genes are TRBV16 and TRBJ1-1; D is perhaps TRBD1 (5 bases). Germline CDR1 is KGHSY and CDR2 is FQNENV. Trimming shortened V by 4 bases and J by 8 bases, and 17 bases separated the two germline ends. The CDR3 is 14 residues long. CDR3 in amino acids: CASSPNRQGVEAFF. The CDR3, as DNA: TGTGCCAGCAGCCCCAATCGGCAGGGAGTGGAAGCTTTCTTT. The full variable domain, completed using reference TRBV16 and TRBJ1-1, is GEEVAQTPKHLVRGEGQKAKLYCAPIKGHSYVFWYQQVLKNEFKFLISFQNENVFDETGMPKERFSAKCLPNSPCSLEIQATKLEDSAVYFCASSPNRQGVEAFFGQGTRLTVV.